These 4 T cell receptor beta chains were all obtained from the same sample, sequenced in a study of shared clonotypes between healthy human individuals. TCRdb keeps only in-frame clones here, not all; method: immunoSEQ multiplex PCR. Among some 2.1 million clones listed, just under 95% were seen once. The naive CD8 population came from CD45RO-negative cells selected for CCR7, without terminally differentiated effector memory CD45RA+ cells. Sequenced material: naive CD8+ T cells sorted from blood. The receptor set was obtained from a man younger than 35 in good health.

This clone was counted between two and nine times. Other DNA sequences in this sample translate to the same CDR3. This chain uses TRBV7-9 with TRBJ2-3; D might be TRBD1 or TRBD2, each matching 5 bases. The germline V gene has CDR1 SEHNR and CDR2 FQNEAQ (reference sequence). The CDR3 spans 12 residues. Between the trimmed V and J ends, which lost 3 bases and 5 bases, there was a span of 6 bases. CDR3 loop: CASSFGGDTQYF. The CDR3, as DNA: TGTGCCAGCAGCTTTGGGGGAGATACGCAGTATTTT.

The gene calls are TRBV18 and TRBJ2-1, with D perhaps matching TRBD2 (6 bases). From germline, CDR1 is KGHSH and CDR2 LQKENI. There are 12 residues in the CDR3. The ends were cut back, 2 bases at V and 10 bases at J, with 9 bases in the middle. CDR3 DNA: TGTGCCAGCTCACCAGTCCGGGAGGAGCAGTTCTTC. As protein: CASSPVREEQFF.

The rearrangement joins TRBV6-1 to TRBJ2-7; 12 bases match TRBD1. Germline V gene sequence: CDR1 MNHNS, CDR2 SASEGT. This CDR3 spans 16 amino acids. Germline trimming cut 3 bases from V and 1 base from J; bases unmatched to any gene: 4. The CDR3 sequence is CASSEGQGAFSYEQYF. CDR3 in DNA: TGTGCCAGCAGTGAGGGACAGGGGGCGTTTTCCTACGAGCAGTACTTC.

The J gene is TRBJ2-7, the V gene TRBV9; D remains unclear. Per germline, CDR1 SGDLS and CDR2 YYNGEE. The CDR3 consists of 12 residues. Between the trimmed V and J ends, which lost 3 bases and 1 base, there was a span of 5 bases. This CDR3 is CASSGESYEQYF. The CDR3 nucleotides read TGTGCCAGCAGCGGTGAGTCCTACGAGCAGTACTTC. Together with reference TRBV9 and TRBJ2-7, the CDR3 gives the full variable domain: DSGVTQTPKHLITATGQRVTLRCSPRSGDLSVYWYQQSLDQGLQFLIQYYNGEERAKGNILERFSAQQFPDLHSELNLSSLELGDSALYFCASSGESYEQYFGPGTRLTVT.